The clone carrying this TCR beta chain turned up a few times. Participant-reported clinical history was the basis for cohort assignment. The study counted Cohort 3 donors as recovered given two negative PCRs, clearance, or symptom resolution. The entry originates in a study of blood T cell repertoires in COVID-19. Turning to the study itself: T cells, B-cell-depleted T cells, or PBMCs provided the cDNA or gDNA that served as material.

The germline CDR1 and CDR2 sequences are MNHEY and SVGAGI. This CDR3 contains 15 residues. Trimming removed 7 bases at V and 1 base at J, with 14 bases between. The data were produced by immunoSEQ multiplex PCR, yet TCRdb's version contains in-frame clones alone and is incomplete. The repertoire holds 450,000 to 600,000 clones, with roughly nine tenths as singletons. V usage is TRBV6-5 and J usage is TRBJ1-3; a weak D match, TRBD1 (5 bases). The sequenced sample was PBMCs or T cells enriched from blood (not recorded which). This receptor was identified in a woman in her late teens or twenties who had recovered from COVID-19. The DNA for the CDR3 is TGTGCCAGCAAGGGGAGGGCAGGGTCTGGAAACACCATATATTTT. Translation: CASKGRAGSGNTIYF.